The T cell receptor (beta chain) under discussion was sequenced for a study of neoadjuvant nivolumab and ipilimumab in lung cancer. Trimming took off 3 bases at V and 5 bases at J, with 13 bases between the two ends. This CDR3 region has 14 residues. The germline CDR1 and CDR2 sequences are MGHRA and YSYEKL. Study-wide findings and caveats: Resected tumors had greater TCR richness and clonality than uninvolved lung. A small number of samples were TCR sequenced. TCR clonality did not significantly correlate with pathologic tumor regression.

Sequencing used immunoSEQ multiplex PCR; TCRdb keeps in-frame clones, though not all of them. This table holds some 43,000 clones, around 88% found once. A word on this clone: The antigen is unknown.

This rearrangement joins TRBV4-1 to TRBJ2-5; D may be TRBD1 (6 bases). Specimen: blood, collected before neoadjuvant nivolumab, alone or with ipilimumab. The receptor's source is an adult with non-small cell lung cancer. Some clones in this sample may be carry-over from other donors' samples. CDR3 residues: CASSQGAAGETQYF. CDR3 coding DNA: TGCGCCAGCAGCCAGGGGGCGGCCGGTGAGACCCAGTACTTC.